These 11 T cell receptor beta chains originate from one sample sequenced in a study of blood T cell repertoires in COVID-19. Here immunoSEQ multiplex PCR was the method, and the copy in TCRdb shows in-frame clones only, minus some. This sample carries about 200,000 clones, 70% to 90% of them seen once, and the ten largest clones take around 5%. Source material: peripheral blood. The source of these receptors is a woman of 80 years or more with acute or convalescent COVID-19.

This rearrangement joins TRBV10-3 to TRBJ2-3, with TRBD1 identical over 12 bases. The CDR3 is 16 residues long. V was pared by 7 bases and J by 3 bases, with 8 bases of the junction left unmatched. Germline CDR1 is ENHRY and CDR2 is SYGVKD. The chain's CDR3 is CAIKGGTGGATDTQYF. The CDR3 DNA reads TGTGCCATCAAAGGAGGGACAGGGGGCGCGACAGATACGCAGTATTTT.

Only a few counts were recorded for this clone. CDR3 residues: CASSFQGGDQPQHF. The CDR3 nucleotides are TGCGCCAGCAGCTTCCAGGGGGGTGATCAGCCCCAGCATTTT. The genes are TRBV5-1 and TRBJ1-5, with 7 bases lining up with TRBD1. This CDR3 has 14 residues. Trimming took 2 bases from V and 5 from J; bases not matched to a gene: 4. Germline V gives CDR1 SGHRS, CDR2 YFSETQ.

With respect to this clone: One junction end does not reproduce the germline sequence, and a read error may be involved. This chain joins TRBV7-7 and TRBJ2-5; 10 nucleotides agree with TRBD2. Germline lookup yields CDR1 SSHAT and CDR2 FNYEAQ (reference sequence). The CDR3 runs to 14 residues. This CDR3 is CASSLTSGKETQYF. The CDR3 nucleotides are TGTGCTAGCAGCTTAACTAGCGGGAAGGAGACCCAGTACTTC. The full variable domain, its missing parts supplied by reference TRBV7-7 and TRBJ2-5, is GAGVSQSPRYKVTKRGQDVTLRCDPISSHATLYWYQQALGQGPEFLTYFNYEAQPDKSGLPSDRFSAERPEGSISTLTIQRTEQRDSAMYRCASSLTSGKETQYFGPGTRLLVL.

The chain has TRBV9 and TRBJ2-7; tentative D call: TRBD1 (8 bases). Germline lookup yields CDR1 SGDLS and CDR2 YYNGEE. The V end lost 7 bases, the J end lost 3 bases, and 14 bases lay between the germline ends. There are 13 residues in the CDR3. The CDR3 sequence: CASGQGGSYEQYF. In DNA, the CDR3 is TGTGCCAGCGGACAGGGCGGGAGCTACGAGCAGTACTTC.

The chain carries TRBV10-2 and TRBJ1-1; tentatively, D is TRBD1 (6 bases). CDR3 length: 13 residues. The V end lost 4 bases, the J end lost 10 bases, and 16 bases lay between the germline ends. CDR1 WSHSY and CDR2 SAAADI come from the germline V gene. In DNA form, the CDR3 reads TGCGCCAGCAGTGTCCCCGGGGGCGGGAGAGCTTTCTTT. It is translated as CASSVPGGGRAFF.

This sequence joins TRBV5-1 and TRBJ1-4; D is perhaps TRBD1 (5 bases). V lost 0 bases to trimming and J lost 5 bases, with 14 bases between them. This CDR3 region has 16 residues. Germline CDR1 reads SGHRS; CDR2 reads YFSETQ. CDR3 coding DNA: TGCGCCAGCAGCTTGGAGGGGCGGCACTTCAATGAAAAACTGTTTTTT. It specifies CASSLEGRHFNEKLFF.

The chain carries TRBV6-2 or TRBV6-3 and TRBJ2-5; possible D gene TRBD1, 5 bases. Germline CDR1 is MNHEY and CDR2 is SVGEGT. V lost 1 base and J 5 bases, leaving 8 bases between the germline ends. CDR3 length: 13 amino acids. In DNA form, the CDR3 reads TGTGCCAGCAGTTACTGGGGCTCGGAGACCCAGTACTTC. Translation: CASSYWGSETQYF.

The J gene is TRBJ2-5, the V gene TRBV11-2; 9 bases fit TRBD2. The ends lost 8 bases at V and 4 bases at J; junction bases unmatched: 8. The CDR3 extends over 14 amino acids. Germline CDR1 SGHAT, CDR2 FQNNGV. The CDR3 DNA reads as TGTGCCAGCCGGGTAGCGGGAGTTAGAGAGACCCAGTACTTC. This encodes CASRVAGVRETQYF.

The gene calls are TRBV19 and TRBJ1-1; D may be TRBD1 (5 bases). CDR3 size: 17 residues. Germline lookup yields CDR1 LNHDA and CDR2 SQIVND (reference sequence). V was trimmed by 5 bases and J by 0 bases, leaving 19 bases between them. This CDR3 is CASSPPGGLGMNTEAFF. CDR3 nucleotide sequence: TGTGCCAGTAGTCCTCCGGGGGGATTAGGCATGAACACTGAAGCTTTCTTT.

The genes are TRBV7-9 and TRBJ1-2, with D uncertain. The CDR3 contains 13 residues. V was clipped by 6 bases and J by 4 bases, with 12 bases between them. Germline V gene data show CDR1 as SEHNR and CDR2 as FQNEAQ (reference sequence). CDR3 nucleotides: TGTGCCAGCAGTTCTAGCCTTATCTATGGCTACACCTTC. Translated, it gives CASSSSLIYGYTF.

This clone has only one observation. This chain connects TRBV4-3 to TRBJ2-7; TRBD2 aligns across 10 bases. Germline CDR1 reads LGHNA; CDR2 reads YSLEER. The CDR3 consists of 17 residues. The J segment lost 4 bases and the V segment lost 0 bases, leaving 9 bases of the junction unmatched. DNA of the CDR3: TGCGCCAGCAGCCAAGATCAAAAACTAGCGGGAAGATACGAGCAGTACTTC. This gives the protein CASSQDQKLAGRYEQYF.